The rows below give T cell receptor beta chains drawn from one sample of a study of blood T cell repertoires in COVID-19. Generated by immunoSEQ multiplex PCR, the TCRdb table keeps only in-frame clones and is missing some. The sample comprises about 270,000 clones, around 90% of which are singletons, and 2.5% to 3% rests with the top ten. What was sequenced was PBMCs or T cells enriched from blood (not recorded which). Every receptor here comes from a man aged 40-55 years who had been exposed to COVID-19. Both conserved end residues are part of each CDR3. D genes are given only for firm matches. Some rows have no size entry. The others give once, few or many, or a class for an expanded clone.

J gene: TRBJ2-1
CDR3 length: 16
D gene: TRBD1
V gene: TRBV9
clone size: once
CDR3 DNA: TGTGCCAGCAGCTGGCAGGGGACAGGTGAATACAATGAGCAGTTCTTC
CDR3 protein: CASSWQGTGEYNEQFF

J gene: TRBJ2-5
CDR3 length: 12
D gene: TRBD1
V gene: TRBV29-1
clone size: .
CDR3 DNA: TGCAGCGCGGGACAGGGACAAGAGACCCAGTACTTC
CDR3 protein: CSAGQGQETQYF

J gene: TRBJ2-7
CDR3 length: 14
D gene: TRBD1
V gene: TRBV7-6
clone size: .
CDR3 DNA: TGTGCCAGCAGCTTAGGGACAGGCTCCTACGAGCAGTACTTC
CDR3 protein: CASSLGTGSYEQYF

J gene: TRBJ2-2
CDR3 length: 18
D gene: TRBD2
V gene: TRBV2
clone size: .
CDR3 DNA: TGTGCCAGCAGTGAATCAATAGCGGGAAGCTTGGGAACCGGGGAGCTGTTTTTT
CDR3 protein: CASSESIAGSLGTGELFF

J gene: TRBJ2-1
CDR3 length: 14
D gene: TRBD2
V gene: TRBV27
clone size: once
CDR3 DNA: TGTGCCAGCAGAGGCCTGCGGGAGGACAATGAGCAGTTCTTC
CDR3 protein: CASRGLREDNEQFF

J gene: TRBJ2-6
CDR3 length: 17
D gene: .
V gene: TRBV18
clone size: once
CDR3 DNA: TGTGCCAGCTCACCACCGGGCAGTATGTCTGGGGCCAACGTCCTGACTTTC
CDR3 protein: CASSPPGSMSGANVLTF

J gene: TRBJ2-7
CDR3 length: 17
D gene: TRBD2
V gene: TRBV6-2/TRBV6-3
clone size: few
CDR3 DNA: TGTGCCAGCATCCCGACTTCTAGCGGGAGGAGGATCTACGAGCAGTACTTC
CDR3 protein: CASIPTSSGRRIYEQYF

J gene: TRBJ2-2
CDR3 length: 13
D gene: .
V gene: TRBV28
clone size: .
CDR3 DNA: TGTGCCAGCAGGTTCAGGCCCGTGGGGGAGCTGTTTTTT
CDR3 protein: CASRFRPVGELFF

J gene: TRBJ1-3
CDR3 length: 17
D gene: TRBD1
V gene: TRBV7-9
clone size: .
CDR3 DNA: TGTGCCAGCAGCTTAGGGACAGGGTCTTTCTCTGGAAACACCATATATTTT
CDR3 protein: CASSLGTGSFSGNTIYF

J gene: TRBJ1-2
CDR3 length: 15
D gene: TRBD1
V gene: TRBV28
clone size: .
CDR3 DNA: TGTGCCAGCAGTTTAACTGGACAGGGGGCGAGAGGCTACACCTTC
CDR3 protein: CASSLTGQGARGYTF

J gene: TRBJ2-3
CDR3 length: 16
D gene: TRBD2
V gene: TRBV3-1/TRBV3-2
clone size: .
CDR3 DNA: TGTGCCAGCAGCCAGGCCCGAGCGGGAGGCACAGATACGCAGTATTTT
CDR3 protein: CASSQARAGGTDTQYF

J gene: TRBJ1-3
CDR3 length: 15
D gene: .
V gene: TRBV10-3
clone size: once
CDR3 DNA: TGTGCCATCAGTGAAGGGGTAGCGGTTGGAAACACCATATATTTT
CDR3 protein: CAISEGVAVGNTIYF

J gene: TRBJ2-7
CDR3 length: 14
D gene: TRBD2
V gene: TRBV19
clone size: .
CDR3 DNA: TGTGCCAGTAGCGGTAGCGGGGCCTCCTACGAGCAGTACTTC
CDR3 protein: CASSGSGASYEQYF

J gene: TRBJ1-3
CDR3 length: 15
D gene: .
V gene: TRBV5-1
clone size: .
CDR3 DNA: TGCGCCAGCACCCAGACAGGCTTCTCTGGAAACACCATATATTTT
CDR3 protein: CASTQTGFSGNTIYF

J gene: TRBJ2-5
CDR3 length: 15
D gene: .
V gene: TRBV11-3
clone size: once
CDR3 DNA: TGTGCCAGCAGCTTAGAGGGCAGCTACCAAGAGACCCAGTACTTC
CDR3 protein: CASSLEGSYQETQYF

J gene: TRBJ2-2
CDR3 length: 16
D gene: TRBD1
V gene: TRBV19
clone size: .
CDR3 DNA: TGTGCCAGTAGTATACTGGACAGGGGACTCGCCGGGGAGCTGTTTTTT
CDR3 protein: CASSILDRGLAGELFF

J gene: TRBJ2-3
CDR3 length: 16
D gene: TRBD2
V gene: TRBV28
clone size: .
CDR3 DNA: TGTGCCAGCAGTTTGGCTGCTAGCGGGAGGGAGGGCACGCAGTATTTT
CDR3 protein: CASSLAASGREGTQYF

J gene: TRBJ2-7
CDR3 length: 19
D gene: TRBD2
V gene: TRBV12-5
clone size: .
CDR3 DNA: TGTGCTAGTGGTTTGGTAGCGGGGACTTCCGACTCCAGCTCCTACGAGCAGTACTTC
CDR3 protein: CASGLVAGTSDSSSYEQYF

J gene: TRBJ1-6
CDR3 length: 14
D gene: TRBD1
V gene: TRBV5-8
clone size: once
CDR3 DNA: TGTGCCAGCAGCTGGACAGGGGGAAATTCACCCCTCCACTTT
CDR3 protein: CASSWTGGNSPLHF

J gene: TRBJ2-2
CDR3 length: 11
D gene: .
V gene: TRBV10-2
clone size: .
CDR3 DNA: TGCGCCAGCCAGAAAACCGGGGAGCTGTTTTTT
CDR3 protein: CASQKTGELFF

J gene: TRBJ1-6
CDR3 length: 15
D gene: .
V gene: TRBV6-5
clone size: .
CDR3 DNA: TGTGCCAGCAGATCCGGCGGACAGTATAATTCACCCCTCCACTTT
CDR3 protein: CASRSGGQYNSPLHF

J gene: TRBJ1-3
CDR3 length: 16
D gene: .
V gene: TRBV23-1
clone size: once
CDR3 DNA: TGCGCCAGCAGTCCTGTCAGCGGGCTCTCTGGAAACACCATATATTTT
CDR3 protein: CASSPVSGLSGNTIYF

J gene: TRBJ2-1
CDR3 length: 14
D gene: TRBD1
V gene: TRBV7-7
clone size: few
CDR3 DNA: TGTGCTAGCAGCCAGGGACAGACCATGGATGAGCAGTTCTTC
CDR3 protein: CASSQGQTMDEQFF

J gene: TRBJ1-4
CDR3 length: 14
D gene: TRBD1
V gene: TRBV6-2/TRBV6-3
clone size: .
CDR3 DNA: TGTGCCAGCAGCTGGGGACAGTATAATGAAAAACTGTTTTTT
CDR3 protein: CASSWGQYNEKLFF

J gene: TRBJ2-7
CDR3 length: 13
D gene: TRBD1
V gene: TRBV10-2
clone size: .
CDR3 DNA: TGCGCCAGCAGTGAAGGGACAGGGGATGAGCAGTACTTC
CDR3 protein: CASSEGTGDEQYF

J gene: TRBJ1-2
CDR3 length: 13
D gene: .
V gene: TRBV5-1
clone size: many
CDR3 DNA: TGCGCCAGCAGCCACAGTTCAGGCTATGGCTACACCTTC
CDR3 protein: CASSHSSGYGYTF

J gene: TRBJ2-1
CDR3 length: 17
D gene: TRBD1
V gene: TRBV5-1
clone size: once
CDR3 DNA: TGCGCCAGCAGCTTGGAAGGACAGGCGAGCTCCTACAATGAGCAGTTCTTC
CDR3 protein: CASSLEGQASSYNEQFF